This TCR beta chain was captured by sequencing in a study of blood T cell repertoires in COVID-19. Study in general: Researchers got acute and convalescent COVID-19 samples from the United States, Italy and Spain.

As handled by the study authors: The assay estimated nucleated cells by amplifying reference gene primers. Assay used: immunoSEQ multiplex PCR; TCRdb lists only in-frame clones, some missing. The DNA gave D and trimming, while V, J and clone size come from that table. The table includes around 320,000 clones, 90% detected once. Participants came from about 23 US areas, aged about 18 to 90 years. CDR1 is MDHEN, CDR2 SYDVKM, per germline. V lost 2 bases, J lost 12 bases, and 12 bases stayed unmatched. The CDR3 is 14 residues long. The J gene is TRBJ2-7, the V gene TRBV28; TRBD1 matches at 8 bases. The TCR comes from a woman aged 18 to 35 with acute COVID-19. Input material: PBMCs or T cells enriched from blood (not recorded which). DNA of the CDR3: TGTGCCAGCAGTTTAAATTTAGGACAGGGAAGTATGTACTTC. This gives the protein CASSLNLGQGSMYF. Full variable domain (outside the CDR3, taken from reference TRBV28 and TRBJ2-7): DVKVTQSSRYLVKRTGEKVFLECVQDMDHENMFWYRQDPGLGLRLIYFSYDVKMKEKGDIPEGYSVSREKKERFSLILESASTNQTSMYLCASSLNLGQGSMYFGPGTRLTVT.